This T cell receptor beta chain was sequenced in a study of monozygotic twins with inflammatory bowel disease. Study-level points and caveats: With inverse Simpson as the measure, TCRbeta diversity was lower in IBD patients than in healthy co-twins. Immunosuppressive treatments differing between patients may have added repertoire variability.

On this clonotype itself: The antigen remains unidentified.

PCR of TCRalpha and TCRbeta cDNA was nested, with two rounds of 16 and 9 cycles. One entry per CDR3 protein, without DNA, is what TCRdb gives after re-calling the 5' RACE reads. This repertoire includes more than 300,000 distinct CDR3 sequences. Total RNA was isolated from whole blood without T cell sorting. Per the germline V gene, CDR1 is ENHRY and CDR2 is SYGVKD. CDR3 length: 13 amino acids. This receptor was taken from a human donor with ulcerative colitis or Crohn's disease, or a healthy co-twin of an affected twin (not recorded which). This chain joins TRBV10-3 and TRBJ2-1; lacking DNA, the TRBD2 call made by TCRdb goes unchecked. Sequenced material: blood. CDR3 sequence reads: CAISESPFNEQFF.